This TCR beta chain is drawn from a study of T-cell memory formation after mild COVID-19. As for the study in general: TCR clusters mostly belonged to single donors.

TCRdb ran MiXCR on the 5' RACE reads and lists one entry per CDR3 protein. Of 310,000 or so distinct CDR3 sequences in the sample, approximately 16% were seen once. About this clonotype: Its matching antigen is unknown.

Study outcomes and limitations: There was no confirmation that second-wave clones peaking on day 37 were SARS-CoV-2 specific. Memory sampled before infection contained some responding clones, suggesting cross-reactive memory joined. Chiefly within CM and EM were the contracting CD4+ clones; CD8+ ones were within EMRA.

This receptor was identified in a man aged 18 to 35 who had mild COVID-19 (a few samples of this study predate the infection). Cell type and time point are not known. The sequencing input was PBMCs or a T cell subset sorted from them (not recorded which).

In DNA, the CDR3 is TGTGCCAGCAGCTTAAATGCAGGGGTCAATCAGCCCCAGCATTTT. Translated, it gives CASSLNAGVNQPQHF. This sequence joins TRBV7-2 and TRBJ1-5; TRBD1 is a possible D gene (6 bases). The V end lost 2 bases, the J end lost 3 bases, and 11 bases lay between the germline ends. This CDR3 contains 15 residues. Germline V gene data show CDR1 as SGHTA and CDR2 as FQGNSA.